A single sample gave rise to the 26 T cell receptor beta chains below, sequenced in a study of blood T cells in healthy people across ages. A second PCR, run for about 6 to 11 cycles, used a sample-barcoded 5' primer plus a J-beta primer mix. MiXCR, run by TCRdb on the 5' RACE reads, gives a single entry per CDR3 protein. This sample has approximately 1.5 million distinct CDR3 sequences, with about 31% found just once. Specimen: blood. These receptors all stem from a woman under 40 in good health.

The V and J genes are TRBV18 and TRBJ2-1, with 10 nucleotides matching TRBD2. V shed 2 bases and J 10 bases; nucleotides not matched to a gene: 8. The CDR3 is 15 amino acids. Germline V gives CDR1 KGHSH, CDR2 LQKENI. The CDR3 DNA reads TGTGCCAGCTCACCATTGCTAGCGGGAGACTGGGAGCAGTTCTTC. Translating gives CASSPLLAGDWEQFF.

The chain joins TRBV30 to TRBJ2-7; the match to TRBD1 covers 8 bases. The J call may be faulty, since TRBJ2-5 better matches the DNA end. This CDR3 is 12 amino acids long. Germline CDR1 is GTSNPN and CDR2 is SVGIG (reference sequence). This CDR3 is CASRGRRETQYF. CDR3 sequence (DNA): TGTGCCTCCAGGGGGCGGAGGGAGACCCAGTACTTC.

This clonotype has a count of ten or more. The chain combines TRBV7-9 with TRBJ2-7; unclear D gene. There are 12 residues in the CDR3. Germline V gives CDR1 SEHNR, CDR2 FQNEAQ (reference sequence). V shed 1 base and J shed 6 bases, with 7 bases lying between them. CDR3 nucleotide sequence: TGTGCCAGCAGCTTAGACTTCGGCGAGCAGTACTTC. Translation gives CASSLDFGEQYF.

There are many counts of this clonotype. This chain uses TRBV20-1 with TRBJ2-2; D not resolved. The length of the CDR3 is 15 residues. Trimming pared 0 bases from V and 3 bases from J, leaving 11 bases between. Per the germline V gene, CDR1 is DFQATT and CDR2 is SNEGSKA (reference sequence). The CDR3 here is CSARDWTTHTGELFF. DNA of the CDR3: TGCAGTGCTAGAGATTGGACGACCCACACCGGGGAGCTGTTTTTT.

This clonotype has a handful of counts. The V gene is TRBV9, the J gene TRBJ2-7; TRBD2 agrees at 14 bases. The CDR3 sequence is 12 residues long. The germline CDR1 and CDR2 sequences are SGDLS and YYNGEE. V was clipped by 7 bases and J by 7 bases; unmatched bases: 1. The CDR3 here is CASGTSGGEQYF. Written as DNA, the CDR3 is TGTGCCAGCGGGACTAGCGGGGGTGAGCAGTACTTC.

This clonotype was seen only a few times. CDR3 sequence reads: CAIRGTGLNGYTF. In DNA, the CDR3 is TGTGCCATCAGAGGGACAGGATTGAATGGCTACACCTTC. The chain joins TRBV10-3 to TRBJ1-2; 8 nucleotides align to TRBD1. Germline CDR1 reads ENHRY; CDR2 reads SYGVKD. The V gene end was trimmed by 6 bases and the J gene end by 6 bases; junction bases not matched to a gene: 6. There are 13 residues in the CDR3.

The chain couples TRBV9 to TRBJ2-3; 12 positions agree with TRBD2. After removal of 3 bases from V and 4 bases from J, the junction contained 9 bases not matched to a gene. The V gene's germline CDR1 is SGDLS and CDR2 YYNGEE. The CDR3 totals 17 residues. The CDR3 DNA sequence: TGTGCCAGCAGCGCCAATCGACTAGCGGGAGCCCCAGATACGCAGTATTTT. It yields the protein CASSANRLAGAPDTQYF. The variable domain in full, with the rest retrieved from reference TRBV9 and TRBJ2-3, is DSGVTQTPKHLITATGQRVTLRCSPRSGDLSVYWYQQSLDQGLQFLIQYYNGEERAKGNILERFSAQQFPDLHSELNLSSLELGDSALYFCASSANRLAGAPDTQYFGPGTRLTVL.

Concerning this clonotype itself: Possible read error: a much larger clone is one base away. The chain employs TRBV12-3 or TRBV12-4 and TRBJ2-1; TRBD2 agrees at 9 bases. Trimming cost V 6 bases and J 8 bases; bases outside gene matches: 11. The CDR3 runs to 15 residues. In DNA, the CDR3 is TGTGCCAGCAGCGGCAGCGGGAGGAAGAACGATGAGCAGTTCTTC. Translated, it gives CASSGSGRKNDEQFF.

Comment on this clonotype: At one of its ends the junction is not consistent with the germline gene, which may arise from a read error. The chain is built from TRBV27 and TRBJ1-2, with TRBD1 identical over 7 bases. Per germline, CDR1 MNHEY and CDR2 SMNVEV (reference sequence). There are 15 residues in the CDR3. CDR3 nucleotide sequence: TGTGTCAGCAGTAACCGGGATTACCGACAGGGTGGCTACACCTTC. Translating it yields CVSSNRDYRQGGYTF.

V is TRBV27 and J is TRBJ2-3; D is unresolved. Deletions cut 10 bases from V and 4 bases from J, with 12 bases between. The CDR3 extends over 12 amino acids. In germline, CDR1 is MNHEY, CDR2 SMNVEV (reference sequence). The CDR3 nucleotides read TGTGCCACCCGAACTGGGGCAGATACGCAGTATTTT. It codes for CATRTGADTQYF.

CDR3 protein: CSVVRGGTPEAFF. The CDR3 region has the DNA TGCAGCGTTGTCAGGGGAGGGACCCCTGAAGCTTTCTTT. V gene TRBV29-1 combines with J gene TRBJ1-1; the D gene is possibly TRBD1 (6 bases). Germline V gives CDR1 SQVTM, CDR2 ANQGSEA. Trimming shortened V by 4 bases and J by 6 bases, and 15 bases separated the two germline ends. This CDR3 is built from 13 residues.

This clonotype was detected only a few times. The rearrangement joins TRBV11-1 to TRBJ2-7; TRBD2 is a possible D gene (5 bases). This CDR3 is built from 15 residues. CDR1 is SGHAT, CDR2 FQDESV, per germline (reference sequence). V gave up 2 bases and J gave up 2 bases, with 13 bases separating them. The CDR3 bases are TGTGCCAGCAGCTTACCTGGAGGCGGAACCTACGAGCAGTACTTC. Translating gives CASSLPGGGTYEQYF. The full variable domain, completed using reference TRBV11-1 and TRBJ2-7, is EAEVAQSPRYKITEKSQAVAFWCDPISGHATLYWYRQILGQGPELLVQFQDESVVDDSQLPKDRFSAERLKGVDSTLKIQPAELGDSAMYLCASSLPGGGTYEQYFGPGTRLTVT.

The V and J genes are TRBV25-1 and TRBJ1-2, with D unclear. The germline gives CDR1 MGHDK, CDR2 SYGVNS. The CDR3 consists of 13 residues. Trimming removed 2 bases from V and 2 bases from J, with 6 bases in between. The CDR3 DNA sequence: TGTGCCAGCAGTGAAGACGTCAACTATGGCTACACCTTC. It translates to CASSEDVNYGYTF.

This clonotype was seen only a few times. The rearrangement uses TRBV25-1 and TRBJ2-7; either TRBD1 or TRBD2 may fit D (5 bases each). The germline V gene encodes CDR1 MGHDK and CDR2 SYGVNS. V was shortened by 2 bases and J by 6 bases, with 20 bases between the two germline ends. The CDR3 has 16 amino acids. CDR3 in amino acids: CASSEPLRGQRGEQYF. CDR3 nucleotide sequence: TGTGCCAGCAGTGAACCCCTTCGAGGGCAGAGGGGCGAGCAGTACTTC.

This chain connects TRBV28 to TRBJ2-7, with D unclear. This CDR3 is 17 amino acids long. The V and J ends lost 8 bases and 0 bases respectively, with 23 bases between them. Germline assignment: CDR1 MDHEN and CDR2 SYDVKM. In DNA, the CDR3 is TGTGCCAGCGTTCCTTTTACGCCCACGGCCCACTCCTACGAGCAGTACTTC. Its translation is CASVPFTPTAHSYEQYF.

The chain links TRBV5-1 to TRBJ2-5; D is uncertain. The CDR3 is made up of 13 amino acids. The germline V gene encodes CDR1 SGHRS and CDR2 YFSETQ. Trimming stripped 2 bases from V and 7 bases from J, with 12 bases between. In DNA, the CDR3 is TGCGCCAGCAGCTTAGGTGCAATGGGGACCCAGTACTTC. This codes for CASSLGAMGTQYF.

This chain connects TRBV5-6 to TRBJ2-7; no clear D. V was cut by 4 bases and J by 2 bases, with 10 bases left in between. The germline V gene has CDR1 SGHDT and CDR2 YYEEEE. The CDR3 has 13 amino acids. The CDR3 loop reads CASSGPLAYEQYF. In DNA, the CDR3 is TGTGCCAGCAGCGGACCCCTTGCCTACGAGCAGTACTTC.

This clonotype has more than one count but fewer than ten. The CDR3 loop is CASTIGTGELFF. The CDR3 DNA reads TGCGCCAGCACTATCGGCACCGGGGAGCTGTTTTTT. The chain combines TRBV5-1 with TRBJ2-2; no definite D call. The CDR3 totals 12 residues. Germline V gene sequence: CDR1 SGHRS, CDR2 YFSETQ. Trimming cost V 6 bases and J 4 bases, with 7 bases left between them. Combining the CDR3 with reference TRBV5-1 and TRBJ2-2 gives the whole variable domain KAGVTQTPRYLIKTRGQQVTLSCSPISGHRSVSWYQQTPGQGLQFLFEYFSETQRNKGNFPGRFSGRQFSNSRSEMNVSTLELGDSALYLCASTIGTGELFFGEGSRLTVL.

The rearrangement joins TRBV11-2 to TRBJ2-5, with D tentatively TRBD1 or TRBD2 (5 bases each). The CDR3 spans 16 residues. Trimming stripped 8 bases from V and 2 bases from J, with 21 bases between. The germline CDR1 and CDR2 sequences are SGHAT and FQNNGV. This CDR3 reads CASGPQGRNLQETQYF. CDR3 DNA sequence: TGTGCCAGCGGACCCCAGGGACGGAATTTACAAGAGACCCAGTACTTC. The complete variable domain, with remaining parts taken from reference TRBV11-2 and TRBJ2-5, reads EAGVAQSPRYKIIEKRQSVAFWCNPISGHATLYWYQQILGQGPKLLIQFQNNGVVDDSQLPKDRFSAERLKGVDSTLKIQPAKLEDSAVYLCASGPQGRNLQETQYFGPGTRLLVL.

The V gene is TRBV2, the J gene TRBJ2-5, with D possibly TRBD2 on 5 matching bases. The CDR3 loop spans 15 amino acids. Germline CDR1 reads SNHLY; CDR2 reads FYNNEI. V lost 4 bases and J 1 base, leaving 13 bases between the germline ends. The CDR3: CASSGVQRPQETQYF. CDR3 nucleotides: TGTGCCAGCAGTGGGGTGCAGCGGCCCCAAGAGACCCAGTACTTC.

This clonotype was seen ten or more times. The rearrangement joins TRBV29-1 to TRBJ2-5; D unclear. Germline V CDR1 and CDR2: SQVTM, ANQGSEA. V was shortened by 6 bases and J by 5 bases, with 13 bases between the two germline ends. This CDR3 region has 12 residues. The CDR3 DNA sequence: TGCAGCGTAAAGGACGGGTCGGAGACCCAGTACTTC. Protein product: CSVKDGSETQYF.

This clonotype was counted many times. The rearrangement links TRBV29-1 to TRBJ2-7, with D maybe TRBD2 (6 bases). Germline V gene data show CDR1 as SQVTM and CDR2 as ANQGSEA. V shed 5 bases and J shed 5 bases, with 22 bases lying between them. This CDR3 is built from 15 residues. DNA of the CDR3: TGCAGCGTTCGGCTAGGAGGGAAACTTGGGGACGAGCAGTACTTC. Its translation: CSVRLGGKLGDEQYF.

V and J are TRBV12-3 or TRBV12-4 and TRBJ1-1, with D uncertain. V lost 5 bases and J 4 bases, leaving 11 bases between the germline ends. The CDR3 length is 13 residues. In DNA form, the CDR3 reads TGTGCCAGCAGTCCAGGACTTTGCACTGAAGCTTTCTTT. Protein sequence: CASSPGLCTEAFF.

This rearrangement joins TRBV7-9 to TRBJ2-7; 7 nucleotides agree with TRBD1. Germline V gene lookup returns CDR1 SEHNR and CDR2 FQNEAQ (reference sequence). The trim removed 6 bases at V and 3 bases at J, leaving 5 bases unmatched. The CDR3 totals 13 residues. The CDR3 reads CASRSGTDYEQYF. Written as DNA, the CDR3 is TGTGCCAGCAGGTCCGGGACAGACTACGAGCAGTACTTC.

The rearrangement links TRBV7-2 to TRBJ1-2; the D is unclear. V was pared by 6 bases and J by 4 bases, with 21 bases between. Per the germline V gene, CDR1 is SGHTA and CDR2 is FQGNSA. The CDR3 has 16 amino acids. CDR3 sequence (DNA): TGTGCCAGCAGTGTCAAATGGGGTCAGAGAGTCTATGGCTACACCTTC. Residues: CASSVKWGQRVYGYTF.

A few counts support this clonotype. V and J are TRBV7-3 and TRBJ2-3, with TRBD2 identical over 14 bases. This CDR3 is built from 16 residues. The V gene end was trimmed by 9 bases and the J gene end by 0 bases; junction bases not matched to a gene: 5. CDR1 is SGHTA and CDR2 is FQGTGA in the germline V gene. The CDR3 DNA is TGTGCCAGTGCCGGACTAGCGGGGGGTAGCACAGATACGCAGTATTTT. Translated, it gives CASAGLAGGSTDTQYF.